A selection of T cell receptor beta chains follows, all from one sample in a study of control samples from healthy donors and cancer patients. Sequencing was performed with immunoSEQ multiplex PCR; in TCRdb, only in-frame clones are kept and a portion is missing. Among about 89,000 clones listed, more than 75% were seen once. Sequenced material: blood. These receptor sequences come from a woman between 35 and 50 years old in good health. The conserved cysteine and the conserved F or W are not part of the CDR3 here.

>TRBV5-1|TRBJ2-5
ASSLASGGGQETQY
>TRBV3-1/TRBV3-2|TRBJ1-4
ASSQARGGEKLF
>TRBV4-3|TRBJ1-5
ASSQGQGNNQPQH
>TRBV4-3|TRBJ2-3
ASSHTSTDTQY
>TRBV7-9|TRBJ2-2
ASSLTELF
>TRBV19|TRBJ2-3
ASSMGRTKRYTDTQY
>TRBV4-3|TRBJ2-7
ASSQVFSGGYYEQY
>TRBV19|TRBJ1-5
ASSMQGARQPQH
>TRBV12-3/TRBV12-4|TRBJ2-4
ASTLSLGIQY
>TRBV5-1|TRBJ1-1
ASRARGDTEAF
>TRBV4-3|TRBJ1-5
ASSQTGTGYQPQH
>TRBV19|TRBJ2-2
ASSPDSYTGELF
>TRBV5-1|TRBJ2-3
ASSAQTVGDTQY
>TRBV19|TRBJ1-2
ASHDRGYGYT
>TRBV24-1|TRBJ2-1
ATSDLGGGGNEQF
>TRBV4-3|TRBJ1-2
ASSQGGGGLYGYT
>TRBV7-9|TRBJ1-2
ASSFPGTGYGYT
>TRBV6-5|TRBJ2-7
ASGGHSYEQY
>TRBV11-3|TRBJ2-2
ASSFQDSAGELF
>TRBV29-1|TRBJ1-6
SAGERGADSPLH
>TRBV19|TRBJ1-5
ASSGRVGSHQPQH
>TRBV2|TRBJ1-1
ASRATNWNTEAF
>TRBV7-9|TRBJ2-7
ASSPQGRGGEQY
>TRBV15|TRBJ1-4
ATSRDTGTPEKLF
>TRBV3-1/TRBV3-2|TRBJ1-3
ASSQGGLGNTIY